A selection of T cell receptor beta chains follows, all from one sample in a study of response to subunit inactivated influenza vaccine. Via MiXCR, TCRdb re-called the RT-PCR reads, giving one row per CDR3 protein. The sample has some 570,000 distinct CDR3 sequences, 11% seen once. The same sample was also used in a study of T cells expressing NK-cell markers.

The sample was PBMCs from blood, taken on the day of vaccination. All receptors come from a man aged 45-60 years who received an inactivated influenza vaccine. CDR3s include the opening cysteine and the closing phenylalanine or tryptophan. D genes are given only for firm matches. The size entry is marked missing in some rows and otherwise reads once, few, many or a size class.

d_call: .
j_call: TRBJ2-2
clone_size: .
v_call: TRBV29-1
cdr3_nt: TGCAGCGTTGAAGATCCTCGGGGGGCTCAGCTGTTTTTT
cdr3_aa: CSVEDPRGAQLFF

d_call: .
j_call: TRBJ1-1
clone_size: few
v_call: TRBV9
cdr3_nt: TGTGCCAGCAGCCCGGGGTTCGGGGCCCTTGAAGCTTTCTTT
cdr3_aa: CASSPGFGALEAFF

d_call: TRBD1
j_call: TRBJ2-5
clone_size: .
v_call: TRBV6-5
cdr3_nt: TGTGCCAGCAGTTACTCGAGACAGGGGAAGACCCAGTACTTC
cdr3_aa: CASSYSRQGKTQYF

d_call: .
j_call: TRBJ1-1
clone_size: few
v_call: TRBV29-1
cdr3_nt: TGCAGCGTAAGTAGTAACACTGAAGCTTTCTTT
cdr3_aa: CSVSSNTEAFF

d_call: TRBD2
j_call: TRBJ2-7
clone_size: many
v_call: TRBV5-1
cdr3_nt: TGCGCCAGCAGCCACTATAGCGGGAGCGCCTACGAGCAGTACTTC
cdr3_aa: CASSHYSGSAYEQYF

d_call: TRBD2
j_call: TRBJ2-7
clone_size: .
v_call: TRBV5-1
cdr3_nt: TGCGCCAGCAGCTCGATACTTGGACTAGCGGGAGGGCCTCACGAGCAGTACTTC
cdr3_aa: CASSSILGLAGGPHEQYF

d_call: TRBD2
j_call: TRBJ2-3
clone_size: many
v_call: TRBV20-1
cdr3_nt: TGCAGTGCTGAGCGGGAGAGGGGTAGCACAGATACGCAGTATTTT
cdr3_aa: CSAERERGSTDTQYF

d_call: .
j_call: TRBJ1-2
clone_size: .
v_call: TRBV12-3/TRBV12-4
cdr3_nt: TGTGCCAGCAGTTATGAAGGGAGGAATGGCTACACCTTC
cdr3_aa: CASSYEGRNGYTF

d_call: .
j_call: TRBJ2-5
clone_size: few
v_call: TRBV7-9
cdr3_nt: TGTGCCAGCAGCTTATTGTATTGGGGCCTGAGGGAGACCCAGTACTTC
cdr3_aa: CASSLLYWGLRETQYF

d_call: .
j_call: TRBJ2-7
clone_size: few
v_call: TRBV7-9
cdr3_nt: TGTGCCAGCAGCGAGACGATTAGGGGGACCGACGAGCAGTACTTC
cdr3_aa: CASSETIRGTDEQYF

d_call: .
j_call: TRBJ2-7
clone_size: few
v_call: TRBV7-8
cdr3_nt: TGTGCCAGCAGCTTAGCGGCAGGCCCTACCTACGAGCAGTACTTC
cdr3_aa: CASSLAAGPTYEQYF

d_call: TRBD2
j_call: TRBJ2-1
clone_size: .
v_call: TRBV29-1
cdr3_nt: TGCAGCGTTATCCCCCTTAGCGGGAGGGGTGAGCAGTTCTTC
cdr3_aa: CSVIPLSGRGEQFF

d_call: .
j_call: TRBJ2-7
clone_size: few
v_call: TRBV7-2
cdr3_nt: TGTGCCAGCAGCTTAATGACGAACTCTGCCAAAAACGAGCAGTACTTC
cdr3_aa: CASSLMTNSAKNEQYF

d_call: TRBD2
j_call: TRBJ2-3
clone_size: many
v_call: TRBV12-3/TRBV12-4
cdr3_nt: TGTGCCAGCAGGGCCGTCCCTAGCGGGGCCCTCACAGATACGCAGTATTTT
cdr3_aa: CASRAVPSGALTDTQYF

d_call: .
j_call: TRBJ1-5
clone_size: many
v_call: TRBV20-1
cdr3_nt: TGCAGTGCTAGACCAGGGAGTAGCAATCAGCCCCAGCATTTT
cdr3_aa: CSARPGSSNQPQHF

d_call: TRBD1
j_call: TRBJ1-5
clone_size: .
v_call: TRBV7-9
cdr3_nt: TGTGCCAGCAGCGCACCGGGACAGGGGTTCAATCAGCCCCAGCATTTT
cdr3_aa: CASSAPGQGFNQPQHF

d_call: TRBD1
j_call: TRBJ1-2
clone_size: .
v_call: TRBV5-1
cdr3_nt: TGCGCCAGCAGCTTGGGGCGGACAGGGGATGGCTACACCTTC
cdr3_aa: CASSLGRTGDGYTF

d_call: TRBD1
j_call: TRBJ1-5
clone_size: few
v_call: TRBV28
cdr3_nt: TGTGCCAGCAGTACAGGGGGACCTAGCAATCAGCCCCAGCATTTT
cdr3_aa: CASSTGGPSNQPQHF

d_call: .
j_call: TRBJ1-3
clone_size: many
v_call: TRBV20-1
cdr3_nt: TGCAGTGCTAGATCCGGGACGGGAAACACCATATATTTT
cdr3_aa: CSARSGTGNTIYF

d_call: .
j_call: TRBJ1-2
clone_size: .
v_call: TRBV28
cdr3_nt: TGTGCCAGCAGTTTAAGTCTTTACAACTATGGCTACACCTTC
cdr3_aa: CASSLSLYNYGYTF

d_call: .
j_call: TRBJ2-1
clone_size: few
v_call: TRBV9
cdr3_nt: TGTGCCAGCAGCGGACGGACTCTGAAGACGAGGGATGAGCAGTTCTTC
cdr3_aa: CASSGRTLKTRDEQFF

d_call: TRBD1
j_call: TRBJ1-6
clone_size: few
v_call: TRBV20-1
cdr3_nt: TGCAGTGCCACCGGGACAGGGAAGACGTCACCCCTCCACTTT
cdr3_aa: CSATGTGKTSPLHF

d_call: TRBD1
j_call: TRBJ2-1
clone_size: many
v_call: TRBV5-1
cdr3_nt: TGCGCCAGCAGCCTGACAGGGGGCCTCGATGAGCAGTTCTTC
cdr3_aa: CASSLTGGLDEQFF

d_call: .
j_call: TRBJ1-6
clone_size: few
v_call: TRBV5-1
cdr3_nt: TGCGCCAGCAGCGAGGGGGGACTCAGGGGTTCACCCCTCCACTTT
cdr3_aa: CASSEGGLRGSPLHF

d_call: .
j_call: TRBJ2-2
clone_size: few
v_call: TRBV7-9
cdr3_nt: TGTGCCAGCAGCGAAGCAGGGGCGTCCGGGGAGCTGTTTTTT
cdr3_aa: CASSEAGASGELFF

d_call: .
j_call: TRBJ1-2
clone_size: many
v_call: TRBV30
cdr3_nt: TGTGCCTGGCAACCGGGACCGACCTATGGCTACACCTTC
cdr3_aa: CAWQPGPTYGYTF

d_call: TRBD1
j_call: TRBJ2-2
clone_size: few
v_call: TRBV7-8
cdr3_nt: TGTGCCAGCAGCTTAGAGGGGACAGCCCCCGGGGAGCTGTTTTTT
cdr3_aa: CASSLEGTAPGELFF

d_call: .
j_call: TRBJ2-2
clone_size: .
v_call: TRBV7-8
cdr3_nt: TGTGCCAGCAGCTTTCTTGGGACGGCGAACACCGGGGAGCTGTTTTTT
cdr3_aa: CASSFLGTANTGELFF

d_call: TRBD1
j_call: TRBJ1-1
clone_size: .
v_call: TRBV20-1
cdr3_nt: TGCAGTGCTAGCCAGGGGGCGTACACTGAAGCTTTCTTT
cdr3_aa: CSASQGAYTEAFF

d_call: TRBD1
j_call: TRBJ2-5
clone_size: few
v_call: TRBV7-6
cdr3_nt: TGTGCCAGCAGTTTCTCCGGGACAGCAGAGACCCAGTACTTC
cdr3_aa: CASSFSGTAETQYF

d_call: .
j_call: TRBJ2-7
clone_size: .
v_call: TRBV27
cdr3_nt: TGTGCCAGCAGTGCGACTAGTATCGCATACGAGCAGTACTTC
cdr3_aa: CASSATSIAYEQYF

d_call: .
j_call: TRBJ2-1
clone_size: .
v_call: TRBV27
cdr3_nt: TGTGCCAGCAGTATAATACCCCTCCCCTTCAATGAGCAGTTCTTC
cdr3_aa: CASSIIPLPFNEQFF

d_call: TRBD1
j_call: TRBJ2-7
clone_size: .
v_call: TRBV20-1
cdr3_nt: TGCAGTGCCAGGGGGACAGGGGGTTTCGAGCAGTACTTC
cdr3_aa: CSARGTGGFEQYF

d_call: .
j_call: TRBJ2-5
clone_size: .
v_call: TRBV27
cdr3_nt: TGTGCCAGCAGTTTATCGTTGGGGGTGGGAGAGACCCAGTACTTC
cdr3_aa: CASSLSLGVGETQYF

d_call: TRBD2
j_call: TRBJ2-7
clone_size: many
v_call: TRBV7-2
cdr3_nt: TGTGCCAGCAGGCGAATCGGGACTAGCGGGGATCCCAAGTACTTC
cdr3_aa: CASRRIGTSGDPKYF

d_call: .
j_call: TRBJ1-5
clone_size: few
v_call: TRBV5-1
cdr3_nt: TGCGCCAGCAGCTTGGACAGCCCCAATCAGCCCCAGCATTTT
cdr3_aa: CASSLDSPNQPQHF

d_call: .
j_call: TRBJ1-1
clone_size: .
v_call: TRBV9
cdr3_nt: TGTGCCAGCAGCGTAGCGGCCCTTTCAAATGAAGCTTTCTTT
cdr3_aa: CASSVAALSNEAFF

d_call: TRBD2
j_call: TRBJ2-7
clone_size: few
v_call: TRBV7-8
cdr3_nt: TGTGCCAGCAGCTCTCTAGCGGGAGTGGTCTACGAGCAGTACTTC
cdr3_aa: CASSSLAGVVYEQYF

d_call: .
j_call: TRBJ2-2
clone_size: .
v_call: TRBV4-3
cdr3_nt: TGCGCCAGCAGCCGGGGGACGAACACCGGGGAGCTGTTTTTT
cdr3_aa: CASSRGTNTGELFF

d_call: TRBD1
j_call: TRBJ2-3
clone_size: few
v_call: TRBV20-1
cdr3_nt: TGCAGTGCTAGAGGTCGACAGGGGAGCACAGATACGCAGTATTTT
cdr3_aa: CSARGRQGSTDTQYF

d_call: .
j_call: TRBJ2-1
clone_size: many
v_call: TRBV7-9
cdr3_nt: TGTGCCAGCAGCTTCGAGGGGAATGAGCAGTTCTTC
cdr3_aa: CASSFEGNEQFF

d_call: TRBD2
j_call: TRBJ2-7
clone_size: few
v_call: TRBV12-3/TRBV12-4
cdr3_nt: TGTGCCAGCAGTACTGGGGGACTAGCTAACTACGAGCAGTACTTC
cdr3_aa: CASSTGGLANYEQYF

d_call: TRBD2
j_call: TRBJ2-2
clone_size: few
v_call: TRBV5-1
cdr3_nt: TGCGCCAGCAGTCCCGGCCTCCTAGCGGACCGATTGAACACCGGGGAGCTGTTTTTT
cdr3_aa: CASSPGLLADRLNTGELFF

d_call: .
j_call: TRBJ1-5
clone_size: few
v_call: TRBV4-2
cdr3_nt: TGTGCCAGCAGCCAGAGGGCTGGCAATCAGCCCCAGCATTTT
cdr3_aa: CASSQRAGNQPQHF

d_call: .
j_call: TRBJ2-1
clone_size: .
v_call: TRBV11-3
cdr3_nt: TGTGCCAGCAGCTTACACGAGGGTGAGCAGTTCTTC
cdr3_aa: CASSLHEGEQFF

d_call: .
j_call: TRBJ2-1
clone_size: .
v_call: TRBV25-1
cdr3_nt: TGTGCCAGCAGTGTCGTCAATTACAATGAGCAGTTCTTC
cdr3_aa: CASSVVNYNEQFF

d_call: .
j_call: TRBJ2-1
clone_size: .
v_call: TRBV29-1
cdr3_nt: TGCAGCGTTGCGGATTCTGGACTTTTAAATGAGCAGTTCTTC
cdr3_aa: CSVADSGLLNEQFF

d_call: .
j_call: TRBJ1-1
clone_size: .
v_call: TRBV2
cdr3_nt: TGTGCCAGCAGGGTTGCGGACACTGAAGCTTTCTTT
cdr3_aa: CASRVADTEAFF

d_call: TRBD1
j_call: TRBJ2-5
clone_size: many
v_call: TRBV29-1
cdr3_nt: TGCAGCGTTGCACTCACAGGGGCTGGTGGAGAGACCCAGTACTTC
cdr3_aa: CSVALTGAGGETQYF

d_call: .
j_call: TRBJ1-4
clone_size: .
v_call: TRBV12-3/TRBV12-4
cdr3_nt: TGTGCCAGCAGTTTTCTCCAGTTGAATGAAAAACTGTTTTTT
cdr3_aa: CASSFLQLNEKLFF

d_call: .
j_call: TRBJ2-5
clone_size: many
v_call: TRBV5-1
cdr3_nt: TGCGCCAGCAGCTTTGGTACAGATCAAGAGACCCAGTACTTC
cdr3_aa: CASSFGTDQETQYF

d_call: .
j_call: TRBJ2-3
clone_size: .
v_call: TRBV7-2
cdr3_nt: TGTGCCAGCAGCTTGGCGAAGGGGGGGTCCACAGATACGCAGTATTTT
cdr3_aa: CASSLAKGGSTDTQYF

d_call: .
j_call: TRBJ2-1
clone_size: .
v_call: TRBV7-8
cdr3_nt: TGTGCCAGCAGCTTAGCGTCAGGGAAAGGTAATGAGCAGTTCTTC
cdr3_aa: CASSLASGKGNEQFF